The sample holds one count of the clone carrying this TCR beta chain. The source of the sample is a study of blood T cell repertoires in COVID-19. Study overall: PBMCs, B-cell-depleted T cells, or T cells provided the cDNA or gDNA that made up the material.

Per the authors' pipeline: Using reference gene primer amplification, nucleated cell counts were estimated. TCRdb's table, derived via immunoSEQ multiplex PCR, lists solely in-frame clones and lacks some. That table furnishes V, J and clone size, whereas the DNA furnished D and trimming. The sample yields hundreds of thousands of clones, around nine tenths seen once. The V end lost 0 bases, the J end lost 3 bases, and 14 bases lay between the germline ends. CDR1 and CDR2 (germline): LGHNA, YSLEER. The CDR3 spans 16 residues. The TCR sequence derives from a man between 60 and 75 years old who had recovered from COVID-19. Specimen: PBMCs or T cells enriched from blood (not recorded which). This sequence joins TRBV4-3 and TRBJ1-2; no clear D. The CDR3 coding sequence is TGCGCCAGCAGCCAAGACACGGGTTTCTCATACTATGGCTACACCTTC. Translation gives CASSQDTGFSYYGYTF.